The TCR beta chain under discussion was sequenced for a study of T-cell reconstitution after alpha-beta-depleted transplantation in children. TCRbeta library construction was performed incorporating unique molecular identifiers. In TCRdb, the PCR reads were re-called with MiXCR into one record per CDR3 protein. Of some 200,000 distinct CDR3 sequences detected, less than 15% appear once; the ten largest clones hold less than 15%. V dropped 4 bases and J dropped 7; count of bases not matched to a gene: 7. The CDR3 has 15 residues. Here the sequenced sample was PBMCs from the stem cell graft donor, taken from the stem cell graft. This receptor was obtained from a human donor who donated a stem cell graft to a child with acute lymphoblastic leukemia. The V gene is TRBV12-3 or TRBV12-4, the J gene TRBJ1-6; 7 positions match TRBD1. CDR3 nucleotide sequence: TGTGCCAGCAGTTCGGTGACAGGGAAGAATTCACCCCTCCACTTT. This gives the protein CASSSVTGKNSPLHF.